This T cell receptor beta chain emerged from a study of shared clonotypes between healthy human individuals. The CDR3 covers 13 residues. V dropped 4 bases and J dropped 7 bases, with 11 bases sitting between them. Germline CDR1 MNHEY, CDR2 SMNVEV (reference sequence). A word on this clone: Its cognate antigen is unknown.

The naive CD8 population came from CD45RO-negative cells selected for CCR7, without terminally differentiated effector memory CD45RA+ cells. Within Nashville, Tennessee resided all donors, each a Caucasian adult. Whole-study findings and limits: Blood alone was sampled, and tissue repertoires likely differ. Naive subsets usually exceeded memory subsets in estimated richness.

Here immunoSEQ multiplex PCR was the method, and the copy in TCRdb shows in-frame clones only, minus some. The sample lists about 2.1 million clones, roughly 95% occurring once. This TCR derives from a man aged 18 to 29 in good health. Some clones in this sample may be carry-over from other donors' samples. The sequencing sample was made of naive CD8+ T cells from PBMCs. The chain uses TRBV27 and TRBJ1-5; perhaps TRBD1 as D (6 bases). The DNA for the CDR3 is TGTGCCAGCAGTTACCGTCAGGGGCAGCCCCAGCATTTT. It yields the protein CASSYRQGQPQHF.